This T cell receptor beta chain appears in the sequencing data of a study of CD8+ T cells in alopecia areata. Study observations and caveats: Mice showed clearer TCR sharing than patients did, a gap that was possibly HLA-related. Alopecia totalis/universalis scalp especially showed more expanded CD8+ clones than normal scalp.

Alopecia areata patients gave lesional scalp punch biopsies and peripheral blood samples. Comments on this clone: The target antigen is unknown.

Extraction of RNA preceded its reverse transcription into cDNA, which served as the sequencing template. Clones were read by immunoSEQ multiplex PCR, and TCRdb kept only the in-frame ones, dropping some. The data contain about 140,000 clones, around 49% of them singletons. Material: CD4+ T cells sorted from blood, obtained at week 0. The source of this sequence is a human donor with alopecia areata.

The CDR3 nucleotides are TGTGCCACCAGCGGCCGGGACAGACGCACAGATACGCAGTATTTT. Residues: CATSGRDRRTDTQYF. The chain couples TRBV15 to TRBJ2-3; 7 bases align to TRBD1. V gave up 5 bases and J gave up 1 base; unmatched junction bases: 6. The CDR3 runs 15 residues. The germline V gene has CDR1 LNHNV and CDR2 YYDKDF (reference sequence).